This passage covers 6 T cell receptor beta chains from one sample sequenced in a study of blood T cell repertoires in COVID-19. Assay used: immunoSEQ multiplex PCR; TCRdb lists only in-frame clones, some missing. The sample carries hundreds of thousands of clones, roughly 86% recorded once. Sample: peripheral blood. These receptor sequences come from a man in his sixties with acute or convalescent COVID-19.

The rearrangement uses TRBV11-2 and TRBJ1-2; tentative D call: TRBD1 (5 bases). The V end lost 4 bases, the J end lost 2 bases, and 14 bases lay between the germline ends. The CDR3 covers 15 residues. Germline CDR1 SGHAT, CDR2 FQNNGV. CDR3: CASSSQTGGNYGYTF. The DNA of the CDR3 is TGTGCCAGCAGCTCCCAAACGGGGGGAAACTATGGCTACACCTTC.

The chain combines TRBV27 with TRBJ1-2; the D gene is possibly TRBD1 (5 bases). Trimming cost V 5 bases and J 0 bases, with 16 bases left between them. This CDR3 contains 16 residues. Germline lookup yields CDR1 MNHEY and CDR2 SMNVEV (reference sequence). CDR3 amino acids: CASSAGLPGSNYGYTF. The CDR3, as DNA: TGTGCCAGCAGTGCGGGACTCCCTGGATCTAACTATGGCTACACCTTC.

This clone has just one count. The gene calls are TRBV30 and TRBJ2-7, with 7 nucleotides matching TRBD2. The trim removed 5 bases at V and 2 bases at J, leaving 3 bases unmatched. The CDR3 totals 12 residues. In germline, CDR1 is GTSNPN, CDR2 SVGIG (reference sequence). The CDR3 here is CAWLGGAYEQYF. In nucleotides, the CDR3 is TGTGCCTGGTTGGGGGGGGCCTACGAGCAGTACTTC.

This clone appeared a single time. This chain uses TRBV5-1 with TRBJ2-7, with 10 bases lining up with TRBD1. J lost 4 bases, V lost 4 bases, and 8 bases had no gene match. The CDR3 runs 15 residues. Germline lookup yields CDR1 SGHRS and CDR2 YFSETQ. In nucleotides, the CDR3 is TGCGCCAGCAGCCCGGAGATGGGACAGGGGTACGAGCAGTACTTC. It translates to CASSPEMGQGYEQYF.

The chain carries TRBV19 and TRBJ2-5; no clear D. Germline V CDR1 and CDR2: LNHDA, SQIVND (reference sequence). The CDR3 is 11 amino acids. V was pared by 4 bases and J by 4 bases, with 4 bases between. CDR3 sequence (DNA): TGTGCCAGTAGTAGTAGAGAGACCCAGTACTTC. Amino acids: CASSSRETQYF.

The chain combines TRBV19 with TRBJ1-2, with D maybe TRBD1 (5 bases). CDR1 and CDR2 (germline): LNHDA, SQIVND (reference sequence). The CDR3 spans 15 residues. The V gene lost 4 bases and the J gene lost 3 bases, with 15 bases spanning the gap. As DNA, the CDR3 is TGTGCCAGTAGTAGCCAGGGAAGGCATTACTATGGCTACACCTTC. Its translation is CASSSQGRHYYGYTF.